The 9 T cell receptor beta chains below all came from one sample that was sequenced in a study of blood T cell repertoires in COVID-19. Repertoires were generated with immunoSEQ multiplex PCR, while TCRdb's copy carries only in-frame clones and drops some. This sample has more than 50,000 clones, with more than 80% found just once. Input material: peripheral blood. The receptors here all came from a human donor with active COVID-19. The donor label of this sample is uncertain.

The chain joins TRBV11-3 to TRBJ2-5; tentative D call: TRBD2 (7 bases). This CDR3 has 15 residues. Germline lookup yields CDR1 SGHNT and CDR2 YENEEA. Trimming pared 8 bases from V and 2 bases from J, leaving 18 bases between. CDR3 sequence reads: CASAQGGVNQETQYF. CDR3 in DNA: TGTGCCAGCGCACAGGGAGGGGTGAATCAAGAGACCCAGTACTTC.

The gene calls are TRBV6-2 or TRBV6-3 and TRBJ1-5; D is unresolved. Germline CDR1 and CDR2: MNHEY and SVGEGT. Trimming left V 0 bases short and J 2 bases short, with 14 bases between. CDR3 length equals 17 residues. The CDR3 spells CASSYSKGEVGNQPQHF. The DNA of the CDR3 is TGTGCCAGCAGTTACTCGAAGGGAGAAGTTGGCAATCAGCCCCAGCATTTT.

V gene TRBV5-6 combines with J gene TRBJ2-1, with D perhaps matching TRBD1 (5 bases). CDR1 SGHDT and CDR2 YYEEEE come from the germline V gene. V was cut by 4 bases and J by 6 bases, with 8 bases left in between. The CDR3 runs 12 residues. The CDR3 loop reads CASSATVNEQFF. CDR3 sequence (DNA): TGTGCCAGCAGCGCGACAGTCAATGAGCAGTTCTTC.

The V call is TRBV7-8, the J call TRBJ2-7; possibly TRBD2 for D (6 bases). CDR3 length: 13 residues. V was shortened by 1 base and J by 7 bases, with 11 bases between the two germline ends. Germline V gives CDR1 SGHVS, CDR2 FQNEAQ. The CDR3 region has the DNA TGTGCCAGCAGCTTAGGCGGCGGGATGGAGCAGTACTTC. Translated, it gives CASSLGGGMEQYF.

The chain employs TRBV6-5 and TRBJ2-7; D is unresolved. Between the trimmed V and J ends, which lost 5 bases and 3 bases, there was a span of 14 bases. The CDR3 is made up of 14 amino acids. Germline V gene sequence: CDR1 MNHEY, CDR2 SVGAGI. CDR3 sequence: CASSLGLSHYEQYF. The CDR3 region has the DNA TGTGCCAGCAGTCTAGGATTATCTCACTACGAGCAGTACTTC.

This sequence joins TRBV11-2 and TRBJ2-7; D gene unclear. Trimming pared 6 bases from V and 7 bases from J, leaving 19 bases between. The CDR3 is 14 amino acids. Germline lookup yields CDR1 SGHAT and CDR2 FQNNGV. CDR3 sequence reads: CASSNGFPAGEQYF. The DNA for the CDR3 is TGTGCCAGCAGTAACGGCTTTCCGGCCGGGGAGCAGTACTTC.

V usage is TRBV29-1 and J usage is TRBJ1-1; 8 bases map to TRBD1. V shed 7 bases, J shed 1 base, and the junction held 2 bases outside the gene matches. The CDR3 runs to 12 residues. Germline lookup yields CDR1 SQVTM and CDR2 ANQGSEA. The CDR3 loop reads CSAGQGNTEAFF. CDR3 nucleotides: TGCAGCGCAGGACAGGGGAACACTGAAGCTTTCTTT.

This clone was observed once. This sequence joins TRBV6-5 and TRBJ2-1, with D perhaps TRBD2 (6 bases). CDR1 MNHEY and CDR2 SVGAGI come from the germline V gene. The CDR3 totals 13 residues. Trimming took 7 bases from V and 5 from J, leaving 12 bases between them. The CDR3 DNA is TGTGCCAGCAAGGAGGGAGTGGACAATGAGCAGTTCTTC. Translated: CASKEGVDNEQFF.

The chain couples TRBV7-9 to TRBJ1-4, with a possible D match to TRBD1 (6 bases). Trimming cost V 3 bases and J 5 bases, with 10 bases left between them. Germline CDR1 and CDR2: SEHNR and FQNEAQ (reference sequence). The CDR3 loop spans 14 amino acids. The CDR3: CASSFRDMNEKLFF. CDR3 nucleotides: TGTGCCAGCAGCTTCCGGGACATGAATGAAAAACTGTTTTTT.